The rows below give T cell receptor beta chains drawn from one sample of a study of blood T cell repertoires in COVID-19. Using immunoSEQ multiplex PCR, the repertoire was profiled, and TCRdb retains in-frame clones only, with some absent. The sample lists around 100,000 clones, approximately 80% occurring once. Specimen: peripheral blood. The receptors shown here come from a woman between 65 and 79 years old with acute or convalescent COVID-19. The CDR3 runs from the conserved cysteine through the conserved F or W. The D gene is left open where the match is weak. Not all rows give a size; the values are once, few, many and, for expanded clones, a class.

V,J,size,D,CDR3,DNA
TRBV5-6,TRBJ1-1,.,.,CASSLGQVNTEAFF,TGTGCCAGCAGCTTGGGACAGGTGAACACTGAAGCTTTCTTT
TRBV2,TRBJ2-2,.,TRBD1,CASSLRQGADTGELFF,TGTGCCAGCAGTCTCCGACAGGGGGCGGACACCGGGGAGCTGTTTTTT
TRBV11-2,TRBJ2-1,few,.,CASSLQGFAYNEQFF,TGTGCCAGCAGCCTTCAGGGGTTCGCCTACAATGAGCAGTTCTTC
TRBV7-8,TRBJ2-3,.,TRBD2,CASAGGLDTQYF,TGTGCCAGCGCGGGGGGGTTAGATACGCAGTATTTT
TRBV6-6,TRBJ2-3,.,TRBD2,CASRPGLAGGDTQYF,TGTGCCAGCAGGCCGGGACTAGCGGGGGGGGATACGCAGTATTTT
TRBV7-8,TRBJ2-6,.,.,CASSLRTDGANVLTF,TGTGCCAGCAGCTTAAGGACAGATGGGGCCAACGTCCTGACTTTC
TRBV6-5,TRBJ2-2,few,TRBD2,CASISASGQPGELFF,TGTGCCAGCATATCGGCTAGCGGCCAACCCGGGGAGCTGTTTTTT
TRBV12-3/TRBV12-4,TRBJ1-4,.,.,CASSFVAEKLFF,TGTGCCAGCAGTTTCGTAGCGGAAAAACTGTTTTTT
TRBV5-1,TRBJ1-2,.,.,CASTRQGQDGYTF,TGCGCCAGCACCCGCCAGGGACAAGATGGCTACACCTTC
TRBV27,TRBJ1-3,.,.,CATKSHSGNTIYF,TGTGCCACCAAATCCCACTCTGGAAACACCATATATTTT
TRBV3-1/TRBV3-2,TRBJ1-1,.,.,CASSHQIRGAGAEAFF,TGTGCCAGCAGCCACCAAATCCGGGGGGCCGGGGCTGAAGCTTTCTTT
TRBV2,TRBJ2-4,many,TRBD1,CASGQGDTEDIQYF,TGTGCCAGTGGACAGGGGGATACGGAGGACATTCAGTACTTC
TRBV2,TRBJ1-4,few,.,CASSIPGPNEKLFF,TGTGCCAGCAGTATTCCGGGTCCTAATGAAAAACTGTTTTTT
TRBV10-2,TRBJ2-1,.,TRBD2,CAASGGWNEQFF,TGCGCAGCTAGCGGGGGATGGAATGAGCAGTTCTTC
TRBV30,TRBJ1-3,.,.,CAWSRGTGNTIYF,TGTGCCTGGAGTAGGGGAACTGGAAACACCATATATTTT
TRBV13,TRBJ1-3,.,.,CASSSTAGKGWGNTIYF,TGTGCCAGCAGCTCAACCGCAGGGAAGGGGTGGGGAAACACCATATATTTT